This T cell receptor (beta chain) comes out of a study of PD-L1 blockade in urothelial cancer. Study in general: T cells were counted in tumor samples, and the median count was roughly 1,500.

This clone has just one count. Levels of FFPE tumor DNA were quantified by means of amplified housekeeping genes. The method was immunoSEQ multiplex PCR; TCRdb's version includes in-frame clones alone and lacks a portion of them. The table records tens of thousands of clones, roughly a third of them present only once. Looked up from germline, CDR1 is LNHDA and CDR2 is SQIVND (reference sequence). CDR3 length: 12 residues. With V trimmed by 9 bases and J by 6 bases, 6 bases remained unmatched. This clonotype was obtained from a man aged 55 to 70 with urothelial cancer. The source material was tumor tissue, sampled before atezolizumab (anti-PD-L1) treatment. The chain recombines TRBV19 with TRBJ2-7; TRBD1 aligns across 9 bases. The CDR3 region has the DNA TGTGCCAGCGGGACAGGGAACGGCGAGCAGTACTTC. This gives the protein CASGTGNGEQYF.